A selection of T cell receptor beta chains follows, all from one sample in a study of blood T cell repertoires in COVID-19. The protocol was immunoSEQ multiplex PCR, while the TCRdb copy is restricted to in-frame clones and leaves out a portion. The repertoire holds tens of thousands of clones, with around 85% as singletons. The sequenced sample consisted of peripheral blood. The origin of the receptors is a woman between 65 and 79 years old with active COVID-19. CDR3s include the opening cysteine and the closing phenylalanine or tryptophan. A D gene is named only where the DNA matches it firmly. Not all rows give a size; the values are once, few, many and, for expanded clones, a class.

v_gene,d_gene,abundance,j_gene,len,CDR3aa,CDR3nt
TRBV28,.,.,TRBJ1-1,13,CASSPVRRTEAFF,TGTGCCAGCAGCCCCGTGAGGCGGACTGAAGCTTTCTTT
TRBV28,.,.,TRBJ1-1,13,CASSTGGLGEAFF,TGTGCCAGCAGTACTGGGGGGTTGGGTGAAGCTTTCTTT
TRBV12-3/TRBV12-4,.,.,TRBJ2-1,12,CASSSSDNEQFF,TGTGCCAGCAGTTCATCGGACAATGAGCAGTTCTTC
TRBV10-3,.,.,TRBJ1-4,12,CAISEEDEKLFF,TGTGCCATCAGTGAAGAGGATGAAAAACTGTTTTTT
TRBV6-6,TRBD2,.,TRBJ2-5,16,CASSLGLAGDGETQYF,TGTGCCAGCAGTTTAGGACTAGCGGGAGATGGGGAGACCCAGTACTTC
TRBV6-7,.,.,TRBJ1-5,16,CASSYPETSGNQPQHF,TGTGCCAGCAGTTACCCGGAAACGTCAGGAAATCAGCCCCAGCATTTT
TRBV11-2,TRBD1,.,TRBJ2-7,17,CASSLDWGQGIAYEQYF,TGTGCCAGCAGCTTAGATTGGGGACAGGGAATTGCCTACGAGCAGTACTTC
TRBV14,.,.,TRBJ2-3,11,CASSLGDTQYF,TGTGCCAGCAGCCTCGGGGATACGCAGTATTTT
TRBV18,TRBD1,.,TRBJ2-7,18,CASSPRYLGRGNFYEQYF,TGTGCCAGCTCACCACGATACCTGGGCAGGGGGAATTTTTACGAGCAGTACTTC
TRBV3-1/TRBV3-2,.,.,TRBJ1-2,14,CASSRSQGNYGYTF,TGTGCCAGCAGCCGCAGCCAGGGGAACTATGGCTACACCTTC
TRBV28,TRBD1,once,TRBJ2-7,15,CASGLTRDRAYEQYF,TGTGCCAGCGGGCTGACGCGGGACAGGGCTTACGAGCAGTACTTC
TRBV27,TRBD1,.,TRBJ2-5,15,CASSAKQGKGETQYF,TGTGCCAGCAGCGCCAAACAGGGGAAGGGAGAGACCCAGTACTTC
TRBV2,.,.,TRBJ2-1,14,CASSERGHRNEQFF,TGTGCCAGCAGTGAGCGGGGGCACCGTAATGAGCAGTTCTTC
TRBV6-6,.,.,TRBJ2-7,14,CASRGGRAGYEQYF,TGTGCCAGCAGGGGGGGACGAGCGGGCTACGAGCAGTACTTC
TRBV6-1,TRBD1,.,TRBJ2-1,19,CASSKGQGTMTSRYNEQFF,TGTGCCAGCAGTAAAGGACAGGGGACAATGACTAGCAGGTACAATGAGCAGTTCTTC
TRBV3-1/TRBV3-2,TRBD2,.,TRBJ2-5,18,CASSHRAGGPGGQETQYF,TGTGCCAGCAGCCACAGAGCGGGAGGGCCTGGGGGGCAAGAGACCCAGTACTTC
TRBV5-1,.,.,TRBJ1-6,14,CASSLGPYNSPLHF,TGCGCCAGCAGCTTGGGGCCTTATAATTCACCCCTCCACTTT
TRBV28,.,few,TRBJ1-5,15,CASRPDRFSNQPQHF,TGTGCCAGCAGACCCGACAGGTTTAGCAATCAGCCCCAGCATTTT
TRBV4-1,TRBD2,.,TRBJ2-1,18,CASSQGYGSAGGVNEQFF,TGCGCCAGCAGCCAAGGGTACGGGTCAGCGGGAGGAGTGAATGAGCAGTTCTTC
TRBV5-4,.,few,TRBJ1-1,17,CASSPGTLTLGNTEAFF,TGTGCCAGCAGCCCTGGGACACTTACTCTGGGGAACACTGAAGCTTTCTTT
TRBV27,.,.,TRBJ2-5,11,CASSNRGTQYF,TGTGCCAGCAGCAATCGGGGGACCCAGTACTTC
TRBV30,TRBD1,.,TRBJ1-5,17,CAWSQSSGTGGNQPQHF,TGTGCCTGGAGTCAATCTTCCGGGACAGGGGGCAATCAGCCCCAGCATTTT
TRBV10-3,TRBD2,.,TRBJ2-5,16,CAISESTGEGQETQYF,TGTGCCATCAGTGAGTCTACGGGGGAGGGGCAAGAGACCCAGTACTTC
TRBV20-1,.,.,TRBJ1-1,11,CSVIKTSEAFF,TGCAGTGTCATAAAGACATCTGAAGCTTTCTTT
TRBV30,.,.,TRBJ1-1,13,CAWDGGGITEAFF,TGTGCCTGGGACGGTGGAGGGATCACTGAAGCTTTCTTT
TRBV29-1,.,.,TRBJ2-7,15,CSGRNTGTPTAEQYF,TGCAGCGGGCGAAACACCGGGACACCAACTGCCGAGCAGTACTTC
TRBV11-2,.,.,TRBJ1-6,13,CASSLSTGSPLHF,TGTGCCAGCAGCTTATCAACGGGTTCACCCCTCCACTTT
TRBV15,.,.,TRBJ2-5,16,CATSRDLRELQETQYF,TGTGCCACCAGCAGAGATCTCCGGGAGCTACAAGAGACCCAGTACTTC
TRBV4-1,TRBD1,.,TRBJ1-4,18,CASSQDETGGRANEKLFF,TGCGCCAGCAGCCAAGATGAGACAGGGGGCCGGGCTAATGAAAAACTGTTTTTT
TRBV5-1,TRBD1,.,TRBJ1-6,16,CASSPLPGTDNSPLHF,TGCGCCAGCAGCCCTCTTCCCGGGACAGATAATTCACCCCTCCACTTT
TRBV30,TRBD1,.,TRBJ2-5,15,CAWSFRDRGQETQYF,TGTGCCTGGAGTTTCCGGGACAGGGGGCAGGAGACCCAGTACTTC
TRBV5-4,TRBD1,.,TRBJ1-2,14,CASSPGQDPYGYTF,TGTGCCAGCAGCCCGGGACAGGACCCCTATGGCTACACCTTC
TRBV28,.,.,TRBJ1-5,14,CASNPVGDNQPQHF,TGTGCCAGCAACCCGGTGGGAGACAATCAGCCCCAGCATTTT
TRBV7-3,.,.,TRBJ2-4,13,CASSLDSKNIQYF,TGTGCCAGCAGCTTGGACAGCAAAAACATTCAGTACTTC
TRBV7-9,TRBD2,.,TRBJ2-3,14,CASTSTSETDTQYF,TGTGCCAGCACCTCGACTAGCGAAACAGATACGCAGTATTTT
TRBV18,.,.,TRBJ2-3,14,CASSPDSGTDTQYF,TGTGCCAGCTCACCAGACAGTGGCACAGATACGCAGTATTTT
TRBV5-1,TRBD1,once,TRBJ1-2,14,CASSIGQGYYGYTF,TGCGCCAGCAGCATCGGACAGGGGTACTATGGCTACACCTTC
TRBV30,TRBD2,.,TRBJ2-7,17,CAWSVGKWTSGSYEQYF,TGTGCCTGGAGTGTGGGGAAATGGACTAGCGGGAGTTACGAGCAGTACTTC
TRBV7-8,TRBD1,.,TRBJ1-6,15,CASSLTGTDNSPLHF,TGTGCCAGCAGCTTAACCGGGACAGATAATTCACCCCTCCACTTT
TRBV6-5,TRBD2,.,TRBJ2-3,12,CASRSSGRTQYF,TGTGCCAGCAGATCTAGCGGGAGAACGCAGTATTTT
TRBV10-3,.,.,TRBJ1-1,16,CAISESGAILNTEAFF,TGTGCCATCAGTGAGTCAGGGGCGATATTGAACACTGAAGCTTTCTTT
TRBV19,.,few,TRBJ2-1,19,CASSIRDTTTRGSDNEQFF,TGTGCCAGTAGTATAAGAGACACTACAACGAGAGGGTCAGACAATGAGCAGTTCTTC
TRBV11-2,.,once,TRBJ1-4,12,CASSIAPEKLFF,TGTGCCAGCAGCATAGCCCCAGAAAAACTGTTTTTT
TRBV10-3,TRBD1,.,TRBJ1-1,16,CAISADRGQGGTEAFF,TGTGCCATCAGTGCCGACAGGGGACAGGGAGGGACTGAAGCTTTCTTT
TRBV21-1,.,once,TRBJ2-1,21,CASSKHPRDLAGDVSNNEQFF,TGTGCCAGCAGCAAACACCCACGGGACCTAGCGGGAGACGTTTCGAACAATGAGCAGTTCTTC
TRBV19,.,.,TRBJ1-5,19,CASSIGTNEGRGSNQPQHF,TGTGCCAGTAGTATCGGGACCAACGAAGGGAGGGGTAGCAATCAGCCCCAGCATTTT
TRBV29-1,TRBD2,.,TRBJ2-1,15,CSVEDQGLAGDEQFF,TGCAGCGTTGAAGACCAGGGACTAGCGGGAGATGAGCAGTTCTTC
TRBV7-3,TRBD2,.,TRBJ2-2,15,CASSSGTSNTGELFF,TGTGCCAGCAGCTCGGGGACTAGTAACACCGGGGAGCTGTTTTTT